The 21 T cell receptor beta chains below all came from one sample that was sequenced in a study of shared clonotypes between healthy human individuals. Data came from immunoSEQ multiplex PCR; TCRdb stores just in-frame clones and leaves some out. Here the sample spans approximately 2,200,000 clones, approximately 94% being singletons. Naive CD8 isolation took CD45RO-negative cells positively selected for CCR7 and excluded terminally differentiated effector memory CD45RA+ cells. Sequenced: naive CD8+ T cells from PBMCs. The receptors were sampled from a man younger than 35 in good health. Some clones in this sample may be carry-over from other donors' samples.

Worth noting for this clone: The same CDR3 arises from other DNA sequences in this sample as well. This chain links TRBV6-5 with TRBJ2-1, with D perhaps being TRBD1 or TRBD2 (5 bases each). There are 13 residues in the CDR3. Trimming took off 6 bases at V and 5 bases at J, with 11 bases between the two ends. Germline assignment: CDR1 MNHEY and CDR2 SVGAGI. CDR3: CASSPGANNEQFF. In DNA, the CDR3 is TGTGCCAGCAGCCCCGGGGCCAACAATGAGCAGTTCTTC.

The chain joins TRBV2 to TRBJ2-7, with a tentative D call TRBD2 (6 bases). Germline values: CDR1 SNHLY, CDR2 FYNNEI. Between the trimmed V and J ends, which lost 2 bases and 6 bases, there was a span of 14 bases. This CDR3 is 14 amino acids long. The CDR3: CASSESAWEVEQYF. The DNA for the CDR3 is TGTGCCAGCAGTGAATCAGCATGGGAGGTCGAGCAGTACTTC.

This clone appeared a single time. This chain links TRBV11-2 with TRBJ2-1; D unclear. Between the trimmed V and J ends, which lost 2 bases and 12 bases, there was a span of 14 bases. CDR3 length: 13 residues. Per the germline V gene, CDR1 is SGHAT and CDR2 is FQNNGV. The CDR3: CASSLTSKSGQFF. The DNA of the CDR3 is TGTGCCAGCAGCTTAACGTCTAAGAGTGGGCAGTTCTTC.

The chain couples TRBV5-1 to TRBJ2-7; D gene uncertain. V was shortened by 6 bases and J by 4 bases, with 23 bases between the two germline ends. Germline V CDR1 and CDR2: SGHRS, YFSETQ. CDR3 length: 16 amino acids. The DNA for the CDR3 is TGCGCCAGCACCCTTCACCCGGGCACCCGTTCATACGAGCAGTACTTC. It codes for CASTLHPGTRSYEQYF.

This clone showed up just once. V and J are TRBV21-1 and TRBJ2-7; the tabulated D call, TRBD1, remains unverified against the DNA. TRBV21-1 has pseudogene status. CDR3 length equals 17 residues. The CDR3 loop is CASSSPGAGKRCDEQYF. CDR3 DNA: TGTGCCAGCAGCAGCCCAGGGGCAGGGAAAAGGTGCGACGAGCAGTACTTC.

The rearrangement uses TRBV11-3 and TRBJ2-7, with 7 bases that match TRBD2. J gave up 1 base and V 5 bases, and 8 bases lay outside the gene matches. Germline loops: CDR1 SGHNT, CDR2 YENEEA. This CDR3 spans 15 amino acids. The CDR3 nucleotides are TGTGCCAGCAGCCAAGGGCCTAGCGGATCCTACGAGCAGTACTTC. It is translated as CASSQGPSGSYEQYF.

As for this clone: At one of its ends the junction is not consistent with the germline gene, which may arise from a read error. The genes are TRBV29-1 and TRBJ1-2; 10 bases fit TRBD1. The CDR3 contains 18 residues. Germline values: CDR1 SQVTM, CDR2 ANQGSEA. The chain's CDR3 is CSVEEIETGGADVYGYTF. As DNA, the CDR3 is TGCAGCGTCGAAGAAATTGAGACAGGGGGCGCAGATGTTTATGGCTACACCTTC.

This chain links TRBV28 with TRBJ1-2; D gene uncertain. The germline V and J ends were trimmed by 6 bases and 8 bases, with 16 bases remaining between them. The CDR3 loop spans 13 amino acids. Germline V gene lookup returns CDR1 MDHEN and CDR2 SYDVKM. The CDR3 coding sequence is TGTGCCAGCAGCCCCTCGGGTTCCTCAGGCTACACCTTC. Translated: CASSPSGSSGYTF.

This CDR3 is CASSLKIGRGTEAFF. The CDR3 DNA follows: TGTGCCAGCAGCCTTAAAATAGGGAGGGGCACTGAAGCTTTCTTT. V and J are TRBV5-6 and TRBJ1-1; perhaps TRBD1 as D (5 bases). Deletions cut 4 bases from V and 4 bases from J, with 17 bases between. Germline V lookup: CDR1 SGHDT, CDR2 YYEEEE. CDR3 length equals 15 residues.

The rearrangement links TRBV29-1 to TRBJ1-1; D remains unclear. The length of the CDR3 is 11 residues. Germline-derived CDR1 and CDR2 are SQVTM and ANQGSEA. Deletions cut 7 bases from V and 4 bases from J, with 10 bases between. The CDR3 spells CSAPSGTEAFF. In DNA form, the CDR3 reads TGCAGCGCCCCCTCTGGCACTGAAGCTTTCTTT.

The chain links TRBV30 to TRBJ1-2, with a possible D match to TRBD1 (6 bases). Germline CDR1 and CDR2: GTSNPN and SVGIG (reference sequence). V was trimmed by 5 bases and J by 4 bases, leaving 11 bases between them. The CDR3 loop spans 12 amino acids. CDR3 DNA sequence: TGTGCCTGGGAACGACAGGTCTATGGCTACACCTTC. Protein sequence: CAWERQVYGYTF. Full variable domain (rest looked up from reference TRBV30 and TRBJ1-2): SQTIHQWPATLVQPVGSPLSLECTVEGTSNPNLYWYRQAAGRGLQLLFYSVGIGQISSEVPQNLSASRPQDRQFILSSKKLLLSDSGFYLCAWERQVYGYTFGSGTRLTVV.

The chain recombines TRBV19 with TRBJ2-2; maybe TRBD1 (6 bases). Germline V CDR1 and CDR2: LNHDA, SQIVND (reference sequence). CDR3 length: 14 amino acids. Trimming cost V 7 bases and J 1 base, with 10 bases left between them. CDR3 sequence reads: CASKVRGNTGELFF. As DNA, the CDR3 is TGTGCCAGTAAAGTCAGGGGGAACACCGGGGAGCTGTTTTTT.

This clone was detected once. This sequence joins TRBV7-9 and TRBJ2-7; TRBD2 agrees at 13 bases. The CDR3 contains 16 residues. V dropped 5 bases and J dropped 2; count of bases not matched to a gene: 6. Germline lookup yields CDR1 SEHNR and CDR2 FQNEAQ (reference sequence). The CDR3 DNA follows: TGTGCCAGCAGCACCCGGACTAGCGGGAGACCCTACGAGCAGTACTTC. Translation gives CASSTRTSGRPYEQYF.

The rearrangement joins TRBV28 to TRBJ1-1, with TRBD1 matching 7 bases. The CDR3 runs to 15 residues. Unmatched junction bases numbered 9, after V lost 5 bases and J lost 3 bases. CDR1 MDHEN and CDR2 SYDVKM come from the germline V gene. CDR3 sequence: CASSPPDRAHTEAFF. The CDR3 coding sequence is TGTGCCAGCAGTCCTCCCGACAGGGCGCACACTGAAGCTTTCTTT.

The chain recombines TRBV6-1 with TRBJ1-5, with 7 bases that match TRBD1. The CDR3 has 19 residues. The V gene's germline CDR1 is MNHNS and CDR2 SASEGT. J gave up 1 base and V 2 bases, and 14 bases lay outside the gene matches. Written as DNA, the CDR3 is TGTGCCAGCAGTGAAACTCGGCAGGGGGTCCTACGGAGCAATCAGCCCCAGCATTTT. This encodes CASSETRQGVLRSNQPQHF.

The rearrangement uses TRBV5-1 and TRBJ2-2; D is ambiguous. V lost 4 bases to trimming and J lost 3 bases, with 16 bases between them. The CDR3 totals 16 residues. Germline CDR1 reads SGHRS; CDR2 reads YFSETQ. The CDR3 loop is CASSRLGFVDTGELFF. The CDR3, as DNA: TGCGCCAGCAGCCGGCTCGGGTTTGTCGACACCGGGGAGCTGTTTTTT.

CDR3 bases: TGTGCCAGCAGCTTAGGTAGCGGGATAAGGGATGAGCAGTTCTTC. Translated: CASSLGSGIRDEQFF. V is TRBV7-9 and J is TRBJ2-1; 8 bases align to TRBD2. Germline assignment: CDR1 SEHNR and CDR2 FQNEAQ (reference sequence). The V segment lost 1 base and the J segment 8 bases; nucleotides outside the gene matches: 7. This CDR3 spans 15 amino acids.

The sample holds a few counts of this clone. This sample also contains other DNA sequences that code for the same CDR3. The V and J genes are TRBV28 and TRBJ1-1, with no clear D. V was trimmed by 3 bases and J by 1 base, leaving 6 bases between them. CDR3 length: 13 amino acids. Germline V gene data show CDR1 as MDHEN and CDR2 as SYDVKM. CDR3 region: CASSLMRNTEAFF. The CDR3 region has the DNA TGTGCCAGCAGTTTGATGAGGAACACTGAAGCTTTCTTT.

The chain links TRBV28 to TRBJ1-1; TRBD1 agrees at 8 bases. The V and J ends lost 1 base and 3 bases, in that order; junction bases with no gene match: 13. CDR1 MDHEN and CDR2 SYDVKM come from the germline V gene. CDR3 size: 18 residues. The CDR3 region has the DNA TGTGCCAGCAGTTTATACCCCCTGAGGACAGGGAAGGACACTGAAGCTTTCTTT. Translation: CASSLYPLRTGKDTEAFF.

The chain uses TRBV6-6 and TRBJ1-3; D is unresolved. The CDR3 totals 13 residues. Germline CDR1 reads MNHNY; CDR2 reads SVGAGI (reference sequence). The V end lost 2 bases, the J end lost 0 bases, and 2 bases lay between the germline ends. CDR3 sequence: CASSYDSGNTIYF. In DNA form, the CDR3 reads TGTGCCAGCAGTTACGACTCTGGAAACACCATATATTTT.

V gene TRBV25-1 combines with J gene TRBJ1-5, with TRBD1 as a possible D gene (6 bases). The CDR3 is 14 residues long. Trimming pared 7 bases from V and 2 bases from J, leaving 12 bases between. The germline V gene has CDR1 MGHDK and CDR2 SYGVNS. The CDR3 sequence is CASNEGGGNQPQHF. CDR3 nucleotide sequence: TGTGCCAGCAACGAAGGGGGAGGCAATCAGCCCCAGCATTTT.